These 15 T cell receptor beta chains were sequenced from one sample in a study of blood T cell repertoires in COVID-19. Assay: immunoSEQ multiplex PCR; the TCRdb copy retains only in-frame clones and omits some. The profile shows around 42,000 clones, about 82% of them singletons. Sequenced material: peripheral blood. All receptors derive from a man older than 75 with active or convalescent COVID-19.

The chain carries TRBV5-1 and TRBJ2-5, with TRBD2 as a possible D gene (6 bases). This CDR3 region has 14 residues. Trimming took 4 bases from V and 1 from J, leaving 11 bases between them. Germline V gene sequence: CDR1 SGHRS, CDR2 YFSETQ. CDR3 region: CASSPGAVQETQYF. The DNA of the CDR3 is TGCGCCAGCAGCCCGGGAGCGGTCCAAGAGACCCAGTACTTC.

The chain uses TRBV2 and TRBJ1-6, with TRBD1 identical over 9 bases. The V gene end was trimmed by 7 bases and the J gene end by 9 bases; junction bases not matched to a gene: 7. Germline assignment: CDR1 SNHLY and CDR2 FYNNEI. The CDR3 runs to 14 residues. DNA of the CDR3: TGTGCCAGCATTGACGGGACAGGGAGTTCACCCCTCCACTTT. This translates into CASIDGTGSSPLHF.

This chain uses TRBV5-4 with TRBJ2-3; 12 nucleotides match TRBD2. This CDR3 contains 16 residues. Trimming at V came to 4 bases and at J to 3 bases, leaving 6 bases not matched to a gene. Germline lookup yields CDR1 SGHNT and CDR2 YYREEE (reference sequence). In DNA form, the CDR3 reads TGTGCCAGCAGCCAGACTAGCGGGAGTTGGACAGATACGCAGTATTTT. It is translated as CASSQTSGSWTDTQYF.

The rearrangement links TRBV15 to TRBJ2-3; D might be TRBD2 (6 bases). Looked up from germline, CDR1 is LNHNV and CDR2 is YYDKDF (reference sequence). Trimming shortened V by 3 bases and J by 6 bases, and 19 bases separated the two germline ends. The CDR3 runs 16 residues. CDR3 amino acids: CATSSLLASGRDTQYF. The CDR3 nucleotides read TGTGCCACCAGCAGTCTCCTAGCGTCAGGGAGGGATACGCAGTATTTT. The full variable domain, completed using reference TRBV15 and TRBJ2-3, is DAMVIQNPRYQVTQFGKPVTLSCSQTLNHNVMYWYQQKSSQAPKLLFHYYDKDFNNEADTPDNFQSRRPNTSFCFLDIRSPGLGDTAMYLCATSSLLASGRDTQYFGPGTRLTVL.

The chain links TRBV18 to TRBJ1-5; TRBD1 agrees at 11 bases. Germline CDR1 KGHSH, CDR2 LQKENI. J lost 4 bases, V lost 2 bases, and 4 bases had no gene match. This CDR3 has 16 amino acids. The CDR3, as DNA: TGTGCCAGCTCACCAGGACAGGGGGCATTAAATCAGCCCCAGCATTTT. The encoded protein is CASSPGQGALNQPQHF.

CDR3 amino acids: CASSSGRVIGYNEQFF. The CDR3 bases are TGTGCCTCCTCTAGCGGGAGGGTCATTGGCTACAATGAGCAGTTCTTC. V is TRBV30 and J is TRBJ2-1; the match to TRBD2 covers 12 bases. The J segment lost 3 bases and the V segment lost 7 bases, leaving 10 bases of the junction unmatched. The CDR3 has 16 amino acids. Germline CDR1 and CDR2: GTSNPN and SVGIG (reference sequence).

The gene calls are TRBV30 and TRBJ1-6; perhaps TRBD1 as D (6 bases). Germline CDR1 reads GTSNPN; CDR2 reads SVGIG (reference sequence). This CDR3 is 12 amino acids long. The V and J ends lost 0 bases and 13 bases respectively, with 10 bases between them. For the CDR3, the DNA is TGTGCCTGGAGTGTATACAGGGAGCCCCTCCACTTT. Translation: CAWSVYREPLHF.

This clone has only a few counts. This chain joins TRBV19 and TRBJ1-5, with TRBD1 matching 12 bases. The CDR3 sequence is 15 residues long. Germline V lookup: CDR1 LNHDA, CDR2 SQIVND (reference sequence). Trimming at V came to 4 bases and at J to 6 bases, leaving 4 bases not matched to a gene. CDR3 in amino acids: CASSRGTGGSQPQHF. In nucleotides, the CDR3 is TGTGCCAGTAGTAGGGGGACAGGGGGCAGTCAGCCCCAGCATTTT.

The rearrangement links TRBV12-5 to TRBJ2-5, with a tentative D call TRBD1 (6 bases). Germline CDR1 and CDR2: LGHNT and FRNRAP. V was clipped by 6 bases and J by 5 bases, with 16 bases between them. This CDR3 has 14 amino acids. The CDR3 nucleotides read TGTGCTAGTGGCCAGAACAGGGTCTCCGAGACCCAGTACTTC. Protein product: CASGQNRVSETQYF.

V is TRBV19 and J is TRBJ1-5, with 11 positions matching TRBD1. Germline CDR1 reads LNHDA; CDR2 reads SQIVND (reference sequence). With 8 bases clipped from V and 0 bases from J, the junction kept 6 bases outside the gene matches. This CDR3 is 16 amino acids long. The CDR3 loop reads CASGTGGAGSNQPQHF. The CDR3 DNA is TGTGCCAGTGGGACAGGGGGAGCGGGTAGCAATCAGCCCCAGCATTTT.

The chain carries TRBV7-9 and TRBJ2-7; D call uncertain. Trimming pared 1 base from V and 5 bases from J, leaving 9 bases between. The CDR3 sequence is 13 residues long. Germline CDR1 and CDR2: SEHNR and FQNEAQ (reference sequence). The DNA of the CDR3 is TGTGCCAGCAGCTTAGGGGCCGACGACGAGCAGTACTTC. Protein product: CASSLGADDEQYF.

This clone was found once. The J gene is TRBJ2-7, the V gene TRBV28; the match to TRBD1 covers 7 bases. CDR1 is MDHEN, CDR2 SYDVKM, per germline. Trimming took 5 bases from V and 4 from J; bases not matched to a gene: 8. The CDR3 extends over 14 amino acids. CDR3 nucleotides: TGTGCCAGCAGTCCCCCCGAGGGGGCTTACGAGCAGTACTTC. This codes for CASSPPEGAYEQYF.

The rearrangement joins TRBV6-5 to TRBJ1-6, with no clear D. This CDR3 comprises 15 residues. Trimming left V 3 bases short and J 2 bases short, with 8 bases between. CDR1 is MNHEY and CDR2 is SVGAGI in the germline V gene. As DNA, the CDR3 is TGTGCCAGCAGTTATGGAGATACCTATAATTCACCCCTCCACTTT. Encoded protein: CASSYGDTYNSPLHF.

CDR3 bases: TGTGCCAGTCAAATGACAGGGAGTTGGCAATCATGGCCCCAGCATTTT. Translation gives CASQMTGSWQSWPQHF. V and J are TRBV19 and TRBJ1-5; TRBD1 agrees at 7 bases. Germline-derived CDR1 and CDR2 are LNHDA and SQIVND (reference sequence). V trimming: 8 bases; J trimming: 9 bases; junction bases outside the gene matches: 19. This CDR3 has 16 residues.

The chain couples TRBV29-1 to TRBJ2-7, with D possibly TRBD2 on 6 matching bases. CDR1 is SQVTM and CDR2 is ANQGSEA in the germline V gene. V was shortened by 6 bases and J by 7 bases, with 16 bases between the two germline ends. The CDR3 has 12 residues. CDR3 in amino acids: CSVVEGPREQYF. The CDR3 DNA sequence: TGCAGCGTGGTGGAGGGACCGAGGGAGCAGTACTTC.